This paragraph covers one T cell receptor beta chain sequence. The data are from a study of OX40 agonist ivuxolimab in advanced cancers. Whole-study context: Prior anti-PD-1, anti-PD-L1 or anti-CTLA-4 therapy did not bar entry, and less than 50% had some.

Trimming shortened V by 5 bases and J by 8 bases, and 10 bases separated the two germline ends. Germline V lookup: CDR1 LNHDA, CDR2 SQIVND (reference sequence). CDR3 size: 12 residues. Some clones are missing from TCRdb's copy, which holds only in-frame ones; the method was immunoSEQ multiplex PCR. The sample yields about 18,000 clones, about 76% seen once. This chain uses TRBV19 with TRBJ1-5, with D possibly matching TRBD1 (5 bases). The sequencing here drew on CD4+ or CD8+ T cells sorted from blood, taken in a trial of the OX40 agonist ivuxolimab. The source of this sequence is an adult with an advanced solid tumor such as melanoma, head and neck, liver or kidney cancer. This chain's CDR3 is CASSQGGEPQHF. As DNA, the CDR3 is TGTGCCAGTAGTCAGGGTGGAGAGCCCCAGCATTTT.